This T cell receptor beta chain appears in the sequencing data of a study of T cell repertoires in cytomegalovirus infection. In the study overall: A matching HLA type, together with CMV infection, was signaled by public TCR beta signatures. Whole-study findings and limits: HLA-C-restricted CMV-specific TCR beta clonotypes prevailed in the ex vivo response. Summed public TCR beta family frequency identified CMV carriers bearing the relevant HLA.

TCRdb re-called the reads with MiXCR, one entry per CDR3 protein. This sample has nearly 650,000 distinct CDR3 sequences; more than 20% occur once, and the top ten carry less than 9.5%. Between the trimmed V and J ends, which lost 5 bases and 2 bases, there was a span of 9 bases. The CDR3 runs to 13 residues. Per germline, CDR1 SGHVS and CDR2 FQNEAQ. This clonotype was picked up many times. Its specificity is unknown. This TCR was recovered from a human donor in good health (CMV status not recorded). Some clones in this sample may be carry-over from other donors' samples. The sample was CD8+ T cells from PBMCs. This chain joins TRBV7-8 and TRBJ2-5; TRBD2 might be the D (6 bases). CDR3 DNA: TGTGCCAGCAGCCCGGGACTGCAAGAGACCCAGTACTTC. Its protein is CASSPGLQETQYF.